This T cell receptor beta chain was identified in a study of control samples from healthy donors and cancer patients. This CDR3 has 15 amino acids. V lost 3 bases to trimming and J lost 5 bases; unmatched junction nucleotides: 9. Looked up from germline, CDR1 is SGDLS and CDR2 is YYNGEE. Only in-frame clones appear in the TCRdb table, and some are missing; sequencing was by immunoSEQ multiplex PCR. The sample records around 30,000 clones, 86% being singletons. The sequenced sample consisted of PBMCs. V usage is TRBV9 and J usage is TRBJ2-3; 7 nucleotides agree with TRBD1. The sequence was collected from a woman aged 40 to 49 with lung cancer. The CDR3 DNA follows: TGTGCCAGCAGCGATAGGGGGCTTGAAGGAGATACGCAGTATTTT. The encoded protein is CASSDRGLEGDTQYF.